The 8 T cell receptor beta chains in this list originate from one sample, sequenced in a study of molecular identifiers for immune sequencing clone quantification. TCRdb reprocessed the PCR reads with MiXCR, giving one entry per CDR3 protein. The table shows under 650,000 distinct CDR3 sequences, with 20% occurring only once. The specimen was naive CD8+ T cells from blood, with Jurkat cell RNA spiked in. Subset meaning: FACS-sorted CD8+CD4-CCR7+CD45RA+ naive T cells. The receptors shown here come from a human donor in good health. Some libraries in this study had Jurkat cell RNA spiked in.

This clonotype was seen repeatedly, ten times or more. The chain employs TRBV7-6 and TRBJ2-5; 13 bases align to TRBD2. V trimming: 5 bases; J trimming: 5 bases; junction bases outside the gene matches: 8. This CDR3 comprises 16 residues. CDR1 SGHVS and CDR2 FNYEAQ come from the germline V gene. CDR3 in DNA: TGTGCCAGCAGCCCACGGACTAGCGGGAGTAGCGAGACCCAGTACTTC. Translating it yields CASSPRTSGSSETQYF. Full variable domain (remainder filled in from reference TRBV7-6 and TRBJ2-5): GAGVSQSPRYKVTKRGQDVALRCDPISGHVSLYWYRQALGQGPEFLTYFNYEAQQDKSGLPNDRFSAERPEGSISTLTIQRTEQRDSAMYRCASSPRTSGSSETQYFGPGTRLLVL.

This clonotype came up many times. The gene calls are TRBV27 and TRBJ2-3, with D unresolved. Germline-derived CDR1 and CDR2 are MNHEY and SMNVEV (reference sequence). The CDR3 contains 15 residues. The ends were cut back, 7 bases at V and 2 bases at J, with 16 bases in the middle. CDR3 DNA: TGTGCCAGCACTACCCCGGGCGGCTCCACAGATACGCAGTATTTT. Its translation is CASTTPGGSTDTQYF.

This clonotype came up a few times. The chain uses TRBV27 and TRBJ2-5; no reliable D call. With 4 bases removed from V and 5 bases from J, the gap between germline ends came to 11 bases. Germline V gene data show CDR1 as MNHEY and CDR2 as SMNVEV (reference sequence). CDR3 length: 13 residues. The CDR3 region is CASSSGVAETQYF. CDR3 nucleotides: TGTGCCAGCAGTTCAGGTGTGGCGGAGACCCAGTACTTC.

This clonotype was picked up many times. The rearrangement links TRBV7-9 to TRBJ2-6; perhaps TRBD1 as D (5 bases). V was trimmed by 1 base and J by 2 bases, leaving 9 bases between them. In germline, CDR1 is SEHNR, CDR2 FQNEAQ (reference sequence). This CDR3 is 16 amino acids long. The CDR3 DNA follows: TGTGCCAGCAGCTTAGTTCCAGGGCCTGGGGCCAACGTCCTGACTTTC. Translation: CASSLVPGPGANVLTF.

The DNA for the CDR3 is TGTGCCAGCAGCGAAATCTCCGGGACAGGGCTCGCTGAAGCTTTCTTT. Encoded protein: CASSEISGTGLAEAFF. This chain uses TRBV9 with TRBJ1-1; 9 bases are a match to TRBD1. The CDR3 extends over 16 amino acids. Trimming at V came to 3 bases and at J to 6 bases, leaving 12 bases not matched to a gene. Germline lookup yields CDR1 SGDLS and CDR2 YYNGEE. The whole variable domain, filled in from reference TRBV9 and TRBJ1-1, reads DSGVTQTPKHLITATGQRVTLRCSPRSGDLSVYWYQQSLDQGLQFLIQYYNGEERAKGNILERFSAQQFPDLHSELNLSSLELGDSALYFCASSEISGTGLAEAFFGQGTRLTVV.

For the CDR3, the DNA is TGTGCCAGCAGTCCTTTGGGGACAGAGGGGCTTTACAATGAGCAGTTCTTC. It translates to CASSPLGTEGLYNEQFF. V gene TRBV27 combines with J gene TRBJ2-1; 7 nucleotides line up with TRBD1. After removal of 5 bases from V and 4 bases from J, the junction contained 14 bases not matched to a gene. Germline-derived CDR1 and CDR2 are MNHEY and SMNVEV (reference sequence). The length of the CDR3 is 17 residues.

This clonotype was recorded at least ten times. This chain uses TRBV29-1 with TRBJ1-2; TRBD1 might be the D (6 bases). Trimming removed 7 bases from V and 4 bases from J, with 13 bases in between. This CDR3 contains 12 residues. The germline V gene encodes CDR1 SQVTM and CDR2 ANQGSEA. CDR3 sequence reads: CSGGPGAYGYTF. As DNA, the CDR3 is TGCAGCGGGGGCCCGGGGGCCTATGGCTACACCTTC.

This clonotype was observed many times. The V and J genes are TRBV24-1 and TRBJ1-5, with D possibly TRBD1 on 5 matching bases. Trimming shortened V by 4 bases and J by 7 bases, and 13 bases separated the two germline ends. The length of the CDR3 is 14 residues. CDR1 and CDR2 (germline): KGHDR, SFDVKD. CDR3 nucleotides: TGTGCCACCAGTGACACCGGGACCGCGCAGCCCCAGCATTTT. It specifies CATSDTGTAQPQHF.